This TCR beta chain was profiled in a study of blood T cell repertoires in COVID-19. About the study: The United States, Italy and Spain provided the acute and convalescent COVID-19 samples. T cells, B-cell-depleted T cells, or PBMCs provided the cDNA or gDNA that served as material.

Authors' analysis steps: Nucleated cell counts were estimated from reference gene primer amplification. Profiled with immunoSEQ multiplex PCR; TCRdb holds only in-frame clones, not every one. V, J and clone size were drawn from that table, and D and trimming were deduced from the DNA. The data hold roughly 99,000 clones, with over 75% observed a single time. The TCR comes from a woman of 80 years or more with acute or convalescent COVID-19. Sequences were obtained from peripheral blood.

The CDR3 loop reads CASSGDSTDTQYF. The DNA for the CDR3 is TGTGCCAGCAGTGGGGACTCCACAGATACGCAGTATTTT. The chain employs TRBV12-3 or TRBV12-4 and TRBJ2-3, with D maybe TRBD2 (6 bases). The CDR3 sequence is 13 residues long. Trimming removed 5 bases from V and 2 bases from J, with 8 bases in between.